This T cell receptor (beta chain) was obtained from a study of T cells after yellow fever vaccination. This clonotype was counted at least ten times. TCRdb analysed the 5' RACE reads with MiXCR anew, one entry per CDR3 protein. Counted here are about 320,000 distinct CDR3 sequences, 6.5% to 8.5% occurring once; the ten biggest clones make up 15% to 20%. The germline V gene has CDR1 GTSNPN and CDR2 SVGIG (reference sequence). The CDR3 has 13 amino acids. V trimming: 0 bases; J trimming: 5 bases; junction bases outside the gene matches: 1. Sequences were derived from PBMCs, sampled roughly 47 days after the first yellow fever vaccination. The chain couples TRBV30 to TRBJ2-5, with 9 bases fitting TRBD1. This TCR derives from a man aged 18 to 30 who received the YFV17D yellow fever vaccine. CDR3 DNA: TGTGCCTGGAGTGTACAGGGGGCTGAGACCCAGTACTTC. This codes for CAWSVQGAETQYF.